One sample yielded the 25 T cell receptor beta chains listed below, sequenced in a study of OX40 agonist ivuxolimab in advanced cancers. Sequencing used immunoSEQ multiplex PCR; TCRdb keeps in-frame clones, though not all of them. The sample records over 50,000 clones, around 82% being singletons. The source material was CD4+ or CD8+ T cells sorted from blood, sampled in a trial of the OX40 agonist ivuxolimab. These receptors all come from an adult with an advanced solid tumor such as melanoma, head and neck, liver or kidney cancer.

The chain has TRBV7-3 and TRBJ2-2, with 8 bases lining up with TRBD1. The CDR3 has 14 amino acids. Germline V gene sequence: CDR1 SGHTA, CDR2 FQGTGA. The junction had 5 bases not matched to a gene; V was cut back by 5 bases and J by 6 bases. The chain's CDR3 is CASSLDRGAGELFF. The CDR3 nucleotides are TGTGCCAGCAGCCTCGACAGGGGCGCCGGGGAGCTGTTTTTT.

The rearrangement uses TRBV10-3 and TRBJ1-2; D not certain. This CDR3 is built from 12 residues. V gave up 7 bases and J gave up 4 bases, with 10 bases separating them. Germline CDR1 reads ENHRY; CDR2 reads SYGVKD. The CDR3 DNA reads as TGTGCCATCAAGGACCACTCCTATGGCTACACCTTC. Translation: CAIKDHSYGYTF.

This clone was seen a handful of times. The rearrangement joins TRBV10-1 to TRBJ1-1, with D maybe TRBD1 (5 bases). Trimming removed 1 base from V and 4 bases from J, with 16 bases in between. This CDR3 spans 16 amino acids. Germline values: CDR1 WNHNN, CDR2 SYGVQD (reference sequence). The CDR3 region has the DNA TGCGCCAGCAGTGAGTACCAGGACCCGAGGGGCACTGAAGCTTTCTTT. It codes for CASSEYQDPRGTEAFF.

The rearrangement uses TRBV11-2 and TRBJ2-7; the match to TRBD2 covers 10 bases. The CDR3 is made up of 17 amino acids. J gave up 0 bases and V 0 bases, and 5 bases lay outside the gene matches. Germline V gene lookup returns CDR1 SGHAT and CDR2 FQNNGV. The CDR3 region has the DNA TGTGCCAGCAGCTTAGACTCGGGGACTAGCGTCTCCTACGAGCAGTACTTC. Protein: CASSLDSGTSVSYEQYF.

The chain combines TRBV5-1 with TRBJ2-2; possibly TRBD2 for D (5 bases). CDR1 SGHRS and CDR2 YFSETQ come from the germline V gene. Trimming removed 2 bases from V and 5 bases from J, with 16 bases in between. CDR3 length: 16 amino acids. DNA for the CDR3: TGCGCCAGCAGCTTCATTCGGGGAATGGGTACCGGGGAGCTGTTTTTT. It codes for CASSFIRGMGTGELFF. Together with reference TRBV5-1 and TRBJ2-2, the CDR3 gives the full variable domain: KAGVTQTPRYLIKTRGQQVTLSCSPISGHRSVSWYQQTPGQGLQFLFEYFSETQRNKGNFPGRFSGRQFSNSRSEMNVSTLELGDSALYLCASSFIRGMGTGELFFGEGSRLTVL.

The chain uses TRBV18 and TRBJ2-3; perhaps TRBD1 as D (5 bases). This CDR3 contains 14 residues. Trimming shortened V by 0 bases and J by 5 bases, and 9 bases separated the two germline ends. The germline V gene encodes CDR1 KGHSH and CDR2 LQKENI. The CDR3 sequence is CASSPPSDIDTQYF. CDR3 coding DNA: TGTGCCAGCTCACCACCTTCGGACATAGATACGCAGTATTTT.

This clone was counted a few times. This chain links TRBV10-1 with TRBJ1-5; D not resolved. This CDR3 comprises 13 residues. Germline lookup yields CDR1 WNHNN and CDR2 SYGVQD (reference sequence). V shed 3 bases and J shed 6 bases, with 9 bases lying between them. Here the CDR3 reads CASSESVGQPQHF. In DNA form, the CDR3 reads TGCGCCAGCAGTGAATCAGTGGGTCAGCCCCAGCATTTT.

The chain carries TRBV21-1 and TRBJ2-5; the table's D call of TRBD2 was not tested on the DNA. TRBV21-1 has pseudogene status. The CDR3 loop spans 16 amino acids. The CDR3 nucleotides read TGTGCCAGCAGCAAAGAGGGAGACCTGTACCAAGAGACCCAGTACTTC. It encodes CASSKEGDLYQETQYF.

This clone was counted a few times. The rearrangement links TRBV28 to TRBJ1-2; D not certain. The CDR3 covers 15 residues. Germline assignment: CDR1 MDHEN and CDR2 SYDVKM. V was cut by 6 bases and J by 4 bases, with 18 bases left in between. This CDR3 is CASSREDGALYGYTF. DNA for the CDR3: TGTGCCAGCAGCCGAGAGGACGGCGCGCTCTATGGCTACACCTTC.

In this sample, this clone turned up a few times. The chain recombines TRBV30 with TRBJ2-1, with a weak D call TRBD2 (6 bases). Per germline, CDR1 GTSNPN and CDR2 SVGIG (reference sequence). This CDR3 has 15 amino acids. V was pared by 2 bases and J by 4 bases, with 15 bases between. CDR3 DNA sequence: TGTGCCTGGAGTAGAGGGACTGGTGGATACAATGAGCAGTTCTTC. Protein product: CAWSRGTGGYNEQFF. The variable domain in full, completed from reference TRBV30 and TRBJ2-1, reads SQTIHQWPATLVQPVGSPLSLECTVEGTSNPNLYWYRQAAGRGLQLLFYSVGIGQISSEVPQNLSASRPQDRQFILSSKKLLLSDSGFYLCAWSRGTGGYNEQFFGPGTRLTVL.

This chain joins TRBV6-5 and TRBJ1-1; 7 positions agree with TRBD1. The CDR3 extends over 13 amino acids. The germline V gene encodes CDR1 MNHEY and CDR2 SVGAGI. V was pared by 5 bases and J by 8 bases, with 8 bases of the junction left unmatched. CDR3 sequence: CASSRTGETEAFF. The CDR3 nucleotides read TGTGCCAGCAGTCGTACAGGGGAGACCGAAGCTTTCTTT.

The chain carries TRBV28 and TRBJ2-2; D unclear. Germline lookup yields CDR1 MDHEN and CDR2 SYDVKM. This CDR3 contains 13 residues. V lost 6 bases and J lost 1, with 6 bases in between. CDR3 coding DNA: TGTGCCAGCAGGTCGGGGAACACCGGGGAGCTGTTTTTT. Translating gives CASRSGNTGELFF.

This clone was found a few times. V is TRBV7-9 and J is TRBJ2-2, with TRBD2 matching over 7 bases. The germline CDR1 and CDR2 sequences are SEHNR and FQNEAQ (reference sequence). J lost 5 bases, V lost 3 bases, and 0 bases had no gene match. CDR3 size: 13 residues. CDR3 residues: CASSFGGTGELFF. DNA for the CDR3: TGTGCCAGCAGCTTCGGGGGGACCGGGGAGCTGTTTTTT.

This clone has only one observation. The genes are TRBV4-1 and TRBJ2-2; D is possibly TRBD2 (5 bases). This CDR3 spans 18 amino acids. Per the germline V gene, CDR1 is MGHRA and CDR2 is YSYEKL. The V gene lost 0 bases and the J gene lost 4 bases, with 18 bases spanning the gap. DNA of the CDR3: TGCGCCAGCAGCCAAGATGTTGGTACGGGAACTGGCACCGGGGAGCTGTTTTTT. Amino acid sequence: CASSQDVGTGTGTGELFF.

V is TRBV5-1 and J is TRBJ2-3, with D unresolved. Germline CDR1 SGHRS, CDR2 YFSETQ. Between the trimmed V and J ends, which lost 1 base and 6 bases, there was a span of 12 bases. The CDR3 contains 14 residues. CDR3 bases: TGCGCCAGCAGCTTGCCATCGCAAGGGGATACGCAGTATTTT. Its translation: CASSLPSQGDTQYF.

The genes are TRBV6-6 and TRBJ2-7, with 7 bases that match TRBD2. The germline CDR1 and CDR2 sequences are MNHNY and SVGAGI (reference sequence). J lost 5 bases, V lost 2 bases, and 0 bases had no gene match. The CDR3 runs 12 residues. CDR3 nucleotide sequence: TGTGCCAGCAGTTACGCGGGGGACGAGCAGTACTTC. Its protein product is CASSYAGDEQYF.

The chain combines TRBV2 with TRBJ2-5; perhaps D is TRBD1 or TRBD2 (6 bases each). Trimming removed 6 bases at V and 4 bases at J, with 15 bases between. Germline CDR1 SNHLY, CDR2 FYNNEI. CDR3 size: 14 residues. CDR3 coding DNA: TGTGCCAGCAGACCCAGGAGGGGGGCAGAGACCCAGTACTTC. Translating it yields CASRPRRGAETQYF.

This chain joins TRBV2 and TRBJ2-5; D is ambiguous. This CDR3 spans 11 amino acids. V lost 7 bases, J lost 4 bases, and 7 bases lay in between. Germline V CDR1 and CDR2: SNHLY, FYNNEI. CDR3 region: CASTVTETQYF. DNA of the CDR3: TGTGCCAGCACAGTTACAGAGACCCAGTACTTC.

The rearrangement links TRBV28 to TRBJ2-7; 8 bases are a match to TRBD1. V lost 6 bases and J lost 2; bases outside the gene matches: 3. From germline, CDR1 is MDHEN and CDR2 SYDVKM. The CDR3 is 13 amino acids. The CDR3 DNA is TGTGCCAGCAGACAGACAGGGGCCTACGAGCAGTACTTC. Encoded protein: CASRQTGAYEQYF.

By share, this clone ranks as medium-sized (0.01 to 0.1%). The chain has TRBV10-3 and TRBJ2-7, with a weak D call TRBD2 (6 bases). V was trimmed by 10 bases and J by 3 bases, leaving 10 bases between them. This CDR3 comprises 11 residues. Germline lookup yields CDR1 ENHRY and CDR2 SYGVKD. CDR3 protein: CATTRDYEQYF. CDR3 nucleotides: TGTGCCACGACTAGGGACTACGAGCAGTACTTC.

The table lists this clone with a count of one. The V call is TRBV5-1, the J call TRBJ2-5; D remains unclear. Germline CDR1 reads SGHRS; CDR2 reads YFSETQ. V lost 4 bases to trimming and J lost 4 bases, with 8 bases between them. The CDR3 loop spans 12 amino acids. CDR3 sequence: CASSLRAETQYF. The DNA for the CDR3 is TGCGCCAGCAGCCTAAGGGCAGAGACCCAGTACTTC. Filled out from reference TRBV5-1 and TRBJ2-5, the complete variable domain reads KAGVTQTPRYLIKTRGQQVTLSCSPISGHRSVSWYQQTPGQGLQFLFEYFSETQRNKGNFPGRFSGRQFSNSRSEMNVSTLELGDSALYLCASSLRAETQYFGPGTRLLVL.

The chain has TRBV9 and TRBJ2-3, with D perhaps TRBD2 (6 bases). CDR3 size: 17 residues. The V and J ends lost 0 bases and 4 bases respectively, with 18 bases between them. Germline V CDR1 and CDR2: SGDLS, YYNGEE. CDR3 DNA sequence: TGTGCCAGCAGCGTAGTGGGCTCGGGAGCGGAGGCAGATACGCAGTATTTT. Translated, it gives CASSVVGSGAEADTQYF.

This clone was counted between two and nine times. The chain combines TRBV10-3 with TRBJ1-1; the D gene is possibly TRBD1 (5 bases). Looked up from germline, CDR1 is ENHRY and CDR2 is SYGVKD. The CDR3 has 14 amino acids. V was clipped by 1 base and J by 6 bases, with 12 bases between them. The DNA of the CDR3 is TGTGCCATCAGTGAGTTACGACAGAAGCCTGAAGCTTTCTTT. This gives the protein CAISELRQKPEAFF.

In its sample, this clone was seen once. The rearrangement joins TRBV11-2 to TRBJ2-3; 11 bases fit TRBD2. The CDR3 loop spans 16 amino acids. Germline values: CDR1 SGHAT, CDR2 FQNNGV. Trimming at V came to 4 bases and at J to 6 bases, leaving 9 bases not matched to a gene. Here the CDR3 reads CASSSGLADPVDTQYF. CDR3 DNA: TGTGCCAGCAGCTCGGGACTAGCGGACCCTGTGGATACGCAGTATTTT. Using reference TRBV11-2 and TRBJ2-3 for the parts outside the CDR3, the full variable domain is EAGVAQSPRYKIIEKRQSVAFWCNPISGHATLYWYQQILGQGPKLLIQFQNNGVVDDSQLPKDRFSAERLKGVDSTLKIQPAKLEDSAVYLCASSSGLADPVDTQYFGPGTRLTVL.

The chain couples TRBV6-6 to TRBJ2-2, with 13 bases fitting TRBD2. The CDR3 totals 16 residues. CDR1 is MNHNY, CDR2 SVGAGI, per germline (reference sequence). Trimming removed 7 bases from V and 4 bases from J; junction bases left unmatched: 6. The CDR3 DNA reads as TGTGCCAGCATTCCCCGACTAGCGGGAGGCACCGGGGAGCTGTTTTTT. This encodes CASIPRLAGGTGELFF.